The rows below give T cell receptor beta chains drawn from one sample of a study of T cells in Graves' hyperthyroidism and ophthalmopathy. TCRdb processed the multiplex PCR reads anew with MiXCR; each CDR3 protein has one entry. In the table there are 700,000 or so distinct CDR3 sequences, about 14% of which are singletons. Sequencing was performed on blood. These TCRs come from a woman between 50 and 59 years old with Graves' ophthalmopathy. The CDR3 runs from the conserved cysteine through the conserved F or W. The order of the fields is CDR3 protein, CDR3 DNA, V gene, D gene, J gene, clone size. The D gene is left open where the match is weak. Part of the rows lack a size; the others show once, few, many or a class for expanded clones.

CDR3: CASSPRRDLSYEQYF
DNA: TGTGCCAGCAGTCCCCGCAGGGACCTCAGCTACGAGCAGTACTTC
V: TRBV12-3/TRBV12-4
D: .
J: TRBJ2-7
size: .

CDR3: CACNVAGKGTQYF
DNA: TGTGCCTGCAATGTAGCGGGGAAGGGTACGCAGTATTTT
V: TRBV6-1
D: TRBD2
J: TRBJ2-3
size: .

CDR3: CASTKLWGTEAFF
DNA: TGTGCCAGCACCAAGTTATGGGGAACTGAAGCTTTCTTT
V: TRBV28
D: .
J: TRBJ1-1
size: many

CDR3: CASSPGTGGRSDGYTF
DNA: TGTGCCAGCTCACCAGGGACAGGGGGTCGTTCGGATGGCTACACCTTC
V: TRBV18
D: TRBD1
J: TRBJ1-2
size: many

CDR3: CATSHRGGRETQYF
DNA: TGTGCCACCAGCCACAGGGGAGGGCGGGAGACCCAGTACTTC
V: TRBV15
D: .
J: TRBJ2-5
size: .

CDR3: CSARDSRFQEQYF
DNA: TGCAGTGCTAGGGACAGTAGATTTCAAGAGCAGTACTTC
V: TRBV20-1
D: .
J: TRBJ2-7
size: many

CDR3: CASRPGLAGPFNSYEQYF
DNA: TGTGCCAGCAGGCCGGGACTAGCGGGACCATTCAACTCCTACGAGCAGTACTTC
V: TRBV2
D: TRBD2
J: TRBJ2-7
size: .

CDR3: CASSLDRQGSQPQHF
DNA: TGTGCCAGCAGCTTAGATCGTCAGGGTAGCCAGCCCCAGCATTTT
V: TRBV7-2
D: .
J: TRBJ1-5
size: .

CDR3: CAGSRLWDGTLAKNIQYF
DNA: TGTGCCGGCAGCCGCCTTTGGGATGGCACCTTAGCCAAAAACATTCAGTACTTC
V: TRBV6-1
D: .
J: TRBJ2-4
size: once

CDR3: CASSFVGSETQYF
DNA: TGTGCCAGCAGCTTTGTGGGTAGCGAGACCCAGTACTTC
V: TRBV7-9
D: .
J: TRBJ2-5
size: many

CDR3: CASSLTRILLNQPQHF
DNA: TGTGCCAGTAGTCTTACCCGGATACTACTAAATCAGCCCCAGCATTTT
V: TRBV19
D: .
J: TRBJ1-5
size: many

CDR3: CASSLGGPQDTQYF
DNA: TGCGCCAGCAGCTTGGGCGGGCCTCAAGATACGCAGTATTTT
V: TRBV5-1
D: .
J: TRBJ2-3
size: few

CDR3: CASSFPFDRAVQPQHF
DNA: TGTGCCAGCAGTTTCCCGTTCGACAGGGCGGTTCAGCCCCAGCATTTT
V: TRBV6-2/TRBV6-3
D: TRBD1
J: TRBJ1-5
size: many

CDR3: CASSFYGLGQPQHF
DNA: TGTGCCAGCAGTTTTTATGGTTTAGGTCAGCCCCAGCATTTT
V: TRBV12-3/TRBV12-4
D: .
J: TRBJ1-5
size: many

CDR3: CASSSLRISYEQYF
DNA: TGCGCCAGCAGCTCTTTACGGATCTCCTACGAGCAGTACTTC
V: TRBV4-1
D: .
J: TRBJ2-7
size: .

CDR3: CASSDFASGYEQYF
DNA: TGTGCCAGCAGTGATTTTGCTAGCGGCTACGAGCAGTACTTC
V: TRBV2
D: TRBD2
J: TRBJ2-7
size: many

CDR3: CASSLAGWGNTEAFF
DNA: TGTGCCAGCAGTCTTGCAGGGTGGGGGAACACTGAAGCTTTCTTT
V: TRBV14
D: .
J: TRBJ1-1
size: few

CDR3: CARAIGRLWNEQFF
DNA: TGCGCCAGGGCTATCGGGAGATTATGGAATGAGCAGTTCTTC
V: TRBV4-3
D: .
J: TRBJ2-1
size: few

CDR3: CASSLGQGLYSNQPQHF
DNA: TGTGCCAGCAGCTTAGGACAGGGACTCTATAGCAATCAGCCCCAGCATTTT
V: TRBV7-2
D: TRBD1
J: TRBJ1-5
size: many

CDR3: CASSSGGTSGEYQETQYF
DNA: TGTGCCAGCAGCTCGGGGGGGACTAGCGGAGAGTACCAAGAGACCCAGTACTTC
V: TRBV7-9
D: TRBD2
J: TRBJ2-5
size: many

CDR3: CAGSPSGNTIYF
DNA: TGTGCCGGATCCCCCTCTGGAAACACCATATATTTT
V: TRBV30
D: .
J: TRBJ1-3
size: few

CDR3: CASSYSAGKGGQPQHF
DNA: TGTGCCAGCAGTTACTCAGCCGGGAAGGGCGGTCAGCCCCAGCATTTT
V: TRBV6-5
D: .
J: TRBJ1-5
size: .

CDR3: CASSRGTGNTIYF
DNA: TGTGCCAGCAGTCGGGGGACTGGAAACACCATATATTTT
V: TRBV28
D: .
J: TRBJ1-3
size: .

CDR3: CASRYMYPVDGAFF
DNA: TGCGCCAGCAGGTATATGTACCCGGTCGATGGAGCTTTCTTT
V: TRBV5-1
D: .
J: TRBJ1-1
size: many

CDR3: CSALSGDSYNEQFF
DNA: TGCAGTGCTCTTAGCGGGGACTCCTACAATGAGCAGTTCTTC
V: TRBV20-1
D: TRBD2
J: TRBJ2-1
size: many

CDR3: CASSAQEETQYF
DNA: TGTGCCAGCAGTGCGCAGGAGGAGACCCAGTACTTC
V: TRBV28
D: .
J: TRBJ2-5
size: .

CDR3: CAWRPGLSTDTQYF
DNA: TGTGCCTGGAGGCCCGGACTGAGCACAGATACGCAGTATTTT
V: TRBV30
D: .
J: TRBJ2-3
size: many

CDR3: CSAKLAGGREQYF
DNA: TGCAGTGCTAAACTAGCGGGAGGGCGCGAGCAGTACTTC
V: TRBV20-1
D: TRBD2
J: TRBJ2-7
size: many